The rows below give T cell receptor beta chains drawn from one sample of a study of CD8+CD57+ T cells in acquired aplastic anemia. TCRdb reanalysed the reads using MiXCR and keeps one entry per CDR3 protein. The table lists about 420,000 distinct CDR3 sequences, roughly 64% of them singletons. Sequencing was performed on sorted CD4+, CD8+, or CD8+CD57+ T cells (not recorded which) from PBMCs. Receptors were obtained from a human donor in good health, serving as a control. CDR3s include the opening cysteine and the closing phenylalanine or tryptophan. Fields, in order: D gene, V gene, clone size, J gene, CDR3 protein, CDR3 DNA. A D gene is named only where the DNA matches it firmly. Clone size is shown for a subset of rows, as once, few, many or a class of expanded clone.

TRBD1	TRBV7-9	NA	TRBJ1-5	CASSAGQGAGQPQHF	TGTGCCAGCAGTGCAGGACAGGGCGCGGGTCAGCCCCAGCATTTT
NA	TRBV27	NA	TRBJ1-6	CASSFSRNSPLHF	TGTGCCAGCAGTTTCTCCCGAAATTCACCCCTCCACTTT
NA	TRBV7-2	once	TRBJ1-1	CASSLFPWRPEAFF	TGTGCCAGCAGCTTGTTTCCATGGCGCCCTGAGGCTTTCTTT
NA	TRBV20-1	many	TRBJ2-5	CSARASEGAQTQYF	TGCAGTGCTAGAGCGTCGGAGGGGGCCCAGACCCAGTACTTC
NA	TRBV7-8	NA	TRBJ1-1	CASSLVPRDSYNSF	TGTGCCAGCAGCTTAGTCCCCAGGGACTCCTATAATTCATTT
TRBD2	TRBV12-3/TRBV12-4	many	TRBJ2-1	CASLPARLAGGINEQFF	TGTGCCAGCCTACCCGCCCGACTAGCGGGGGGGATCAATGAGCAGTTCTTC
NA	TRBV7-2	NA	TRBJ1-6	CASSLAPGGKAGHHF	TGTGCCAGCAGCTTAGCGCCGGGGGGGAAAGCTGGCCACCACTTT
NA	TRBV7-2	NA	TRBJ1-2	CASMQTGRGNEQYTF	TGTGCCAGCATGCAGACTGGGCGGGGGAACGAGCAGTACACCTTC
NA	TRBV7-2	NA	TRBJ2-3	CASSSDAAGDQHFF	TGTGCCAGCAGCTCCGACGCCGCCGGGGACCAGCACTTCTTT
TRBD1	TRBV12-3/TRBV12-4	NA	TRBJ2-3	CASSVRGRVEDTQYF	TGTGCCAGCAGTGTTAGGGGGCGAGTTGAGGATACGCAGTATTTT
NA	TRBV10-3	NA	TRBJ1-5	CASSQQGGEDQPQHF	TGTGCCAGCAGCCAGCAGGGCGGTGAGGATCAGCCCCAGCATTTT
NA	TRBV11-3	NA	TRBJ1-1	CASSLGSSCPTGTEAFF	TGCGCCAGCAGCTTGGGTTCCAGCTGTCCGACAGGCACTGAAGCTTTCTTT